A selection of T cell receptor beta chains follows, all from one sample in a study of blood T cell repertoires in COVID-19. Generated by immunoSEQ multiplex PCR, the TCRdb table keeps only in-frame clones and is missing some. Of around 190,000 clones in the sample, 80% to 90% were seen once. Sequenced input: peripheral blood. These TCRs come from a man under 40 with acute or convalescent COVID-19. The CDR3 runs from the conserved cysteine through the conserved F or W. Fields, in order: clone size, D gene, J gene, V gene, CDR3 protein, CDR3 DNA. D genes are given only for firm matches. For some rows the clone size is stated as once, few or many, or as a class when expanded; others skip it.

clone_size: NA
d_call: NA
j_call: TRBJ2-5
v_call: TRBV5-4
cdr3_aa: CASSVPGEKTQYF
cdr3_nt: TGTGCCAGCAGCGTCCCCGGGGAGAAGACCCAGTACTTC

clone_size: NA
d_call: TRBD1
j_call: TRBJ1-1
v_call: TRBV28
cdr3_aa: CASSNRQGESTEAFF
cdr3_nt: TGTGCCAGCAGCAACCGACAGGGGGAGAGCACTGAAGCTTTCTTT

clone_size: NA
d_call: TRBD1
j_call: TRBJ1-6
v_call: TRBV11-2
cdr3_aa: CASSLNDRAYSPLHF
cdr3_nt: TGTGCCAGCAGCTTAAATGACAGGGCCTATTCACCCCTCCACTTT

clone_size: NA
d_call: NA
j_call: TRBJ1-4
v_call: TRBV27
cdr3_aa: CASTTRRQGSEKLFF
cdr3_nt: TGTGCCAGCACCACGAGGCGGCAGGGGAGTGAAAAACTGTTTTTT

clone_size: NA
d_call: TRBD1
j_call: TRBJ2-1
v_call: TRBV15
cdr3_aa: CATSKTQGAYDNEQFF
cdr3_nt: TGTGCCACCAGCAAAACGCAGGGGGCCTACGACAATGAGCAGTTCTTC

clone_size: NA
d_call: NA
j_call: TRBJ1-6
v_call: TRBV9
cdr3_aa: CASNSGDNSPLHF
cdr3_nt: TGTGCCAGCAACTCGGGGGATAATTCACCCCTCCACTTT

clone_size: once
d_call: NA
j_call: TRBJ2-2
v_call: TRBV6-5
cdr3_aa: CASSQSRAGELFF
cdr3_nt: TGTGCCAGCAGCCAATCCAGGGCCGGGGAGCTGTTTTTT

clone_size: once
d_call: NA
j_call: TRBJ1-3
v_call: TRBV4-1
cdr3_aa: CASSHPRRGSGNTIYF
cdr3_nt: TGCGCCAGCAGCCACCCAAGACGGGGGTCGGGAAACACCATATATTTT

clone_size: once
d_call: NA
j_call: TRBJ1-1
v_call: TRBV19
cdr3_aa: CASSIVRKKDTEAFF
cdr3_nt: TGTGCCAGTAGTATAGTGAGGAAGAAGGACACTGAAGCTTTCTTT

clone_size: NA
d_call: TRBD2
j_call: TRBJ2-1
v_call: TRBV3-1/TRBV3-2
cdr3_aa: CASSQGSAGGPQNEQFF
cdr3_nt: TGTGCCAGCAGCCAAGGGTCAGCGGGGGGGCCACAGAATGAGCAGTTCTTC

clone_size: NA
d_call: NA
j_call: TRBJ2-3
v_call: TRBV2
cdr3_aa: CASSEWSSDTQYF
cdr3_nt: TGTGCCAGCAGTGAATGGAGCTCAGATACGCAGTATTTT

clone_size: NA
d_call: TRBD1
j_call: TRBJ1-2
v_call: TRBV7-8
cdr3_aa: CASSRWDSNYGYTF
cdr3_nt: TGTGCCAGCAGCCGATGGGACAGCAACTATGGCTACACCTTC

clone_size: NA
d_call: TRBD2
j_call: TRBJ2-3
v_call: TRBV6-5
cdr3_aa: CASSGTGTRGDTQYF
cdr3_nt: TGTGCCAGCAGCGGAACCGGGACTAGAGGCGATACGCAGTATTTT

clone_size: NA
d_call: TRBD1
j_call: TRBJ2-7
v_call: TRBV28
cdr3_aa: CASSPRGLLSYEQYF
cdr3_nt: TGTGCCAGCAGCCCCAGGGGGCTTTTATCCTACGAGCAGTACTTC

clone_size: NA
d_call: TRBD1
j_call: TRBJ1-2
v_call: TRBV25-1
cdr3_aa: CASSAIIGTGFDGYTF
cdr3_nt: TGTGCCAGCAGTGCAATTATCGGGACAGGGTTTGATGGCTACACCTTC

clone_size: NA
d_call: NA
j_call: TRBJ2-7
v_call: TRBV28
cdr3_aa: CASSPDLSLFLYEQYF
cdr3_nt: TGTGCCAGCAGCCCAGACTTATCGTTATTCCTCTACGAGCAGTACTTC

clone_size: NA
d_call: NA
j_call: TRBJ2-7
v_call: TRBV3-1/TRBV3-2
cdr3_aa: CASSQGHLGSGYEQYF
cdr3_nt: TGTGCCAGCAGCCAAGGTCATCTGGGGAGCGGCTACGAGCAGTACTTC

clone_size: NA
d_call: TRBD2
j_call: TRBJ2-7
v_call: TRBV11-2
cdr3_aa: CASSSPRSGRAGEQYF
cdr3_nt: TGTGCCAGCAGCTCCCCCCGGAGCGGGAGGGCCGGGGAGCAGTACTTC

clone_size: NA
d_call: NA
j_call: TRBJ2-3
v_call: TRBV4-1
cdr3_aa: CASSQVSGLTDTQYF
cdr3_nt: TGCGCCAGCAGCCAAGTGAGCGGACTCACAGATACGCAGTATTTT

clone_size: NA
d_call: NA
j_call: TRBJ2-1
v_call: TRBV11-2
cdr3_aa: CASSSRQDNLYNEQFF
cdr3_nt: TGTGCCAGCAGCTCACGACAGGACAACTTGTACAATGAGCAGTTCTTC

clone_size: NA
d_call: NA
j_call: TRBJ1-1
v_call: TRBV2
cdr3_aa: CASMNRENTEAFF
cdr3_nt: TGTGCCAGCATGAACAGGGAGAACACTGAAGCTTTCTTT

clone_size: NA
d_call: TRBD1
j_call: TRBJ1-1
v_call: TRBV5-1
cdr3_aa: CASSQRQGGNTEAFF
cdr3_nt: TGCGCCAGCAGCCAGAGACAGGGTGGGAACACTGAAGCTTTCTTT

clone_size: NA
d_call: NA
j_call: TRBJ2-7
v_call: TRBV4-1
cdr3_aa: CASSQDSEGNTYEQYF
cdr3_nt: TGCGCCAGCAGCCAAGATTCGGAGGGGAATACCTACGAGCAGTACTTC

clone_size: NA
d_call: NA
j_call: TRBJ2-2
v_call: TRBV30
cdr3_aa: CAWAQGGELFF
cdr3_nt: TGTGCCTGGGCCCAGGGGGGGGAGCTGTTTTTT

clone_size: NA
d_call: NA
j_call: TRBJ2-2
v_call: TRBV28
cdr3_aa: CASSSFILPHTGELFF
cdr3_nt: TGTGCCAGCAGTTCTTTTATACTTCCCCACACCGGGGAGCTGTTTTTT

clone_size: NA
d_call: NA
j_call: TRBJ1-5
v_call: TRBV27
cdr3_aa: CASSLSSGKQPQHF
cdr3_nt: TGTGCCAGCAGTTTATCGAGCGGGAAACAGCCCCAGCATTTT

clone_size: NA
d_call: NA
j_call: TRBJ1-1
v_call: TRBV2
cdr3_aa: CASSGFQAIEAFF
cdr3_nt: TGTGCCAGCAGTGGTTTTCAGGCCATTGAAGCTTTCTTT

clone_size: NA
d_call: TRBD1
j_call: TRBJ2-3
v_call: TRBV4-2
cdr3_aa: CASSQVGRGPTDTQYF
cdr3_nt: TGTGCCAGCAGCCAAGTTGGAAGGGGGCCCACAGATACGCAGTATTTT

clone_size: NA
d_call: TRBD1
j_call: TRBJ1-2
v_call: TRBV30
cdr3_aa: CAWSFSRQGRGGYTF
cdr3_nt: TGTGCCTGGAGTTTTAGCCGACAGGGGAGAGGTGGCTACACCTTC

clone_size: NA
d_call: TRBD1
j_call: TRBJ1-3
v_call: TRBV27
cdr3_aa: CASSTGLRGTIYF
cdr3_nt: TGTGCCAGCAGTACCGGCCTCAGGGGGACCATATATTTT

clone_size: NA
d_call: NA
j_call: TRBJ2-1
v_call: TRBV10-2
cdr3_aa: CASGGGGEQFF
cdr3_nt: TGCGCCAGCGGGGGCGGGGGTGAGCAGTTCTTC

clone_size: NA
d_call: NA
j_call: TRBJ2-1
v_call: TRBV28
cdr3_aa: CASSFWLQGTYNEQFF
cdr3_nt: TGTGCCAGCAGTTTCTGGCTGCAGGGAACCTACAATGAGCAGTTCTTC

clone_size: once
d_call: NA
j_call: TRBJ1-1
v_call: TRBV18
cdr3_aa: CASSHRDTEAFF
cdr3_nt: TGTGCCAGCTCACATCGGGACACTGAAGCTTTCTTT

clone_size: NA
d_call: NA
j_call: TRBJ1-2
v_call: TRBV10-1
cdr3_aa: CASSFGRESAGYTF
cdr3_nt: TGCGCCAGCAGTTTCGGCAGGGAATCTGCTGGCTACACCTTC

clone_size: NA
d_call: NA
j_call: TRBJ2-2
v_call: TRBV11-3
cdr3_aa: CASSLGGRDTGELFF
cdr3_nt: TGTGCCAGCAGCTTAGGGGGGCGTGACACCGGGGAGCTGTTTTTT

clone_size: NA
d_call: NA
j_call: TRBJ2-3
v_call: TRBV2
cdr3_aa: CASTTTSFTDTQYF
cdr3_nt: TGTGCCAGCACCACAACTAGCTTCACAGATACGCAGTATTTT

clone_size: NA
d_call: NA
j_call: TRBJ2-3
v_call: TRBV2
cdr3_aa: CASSRGPLGGDTQYF
cdr3_nt: TGTGCCAGCAGTAGAGGGCCCCTCGGTGGAGATACGCAGTATTTT

clone_size: NA
d_call: TRBD1
j_call: TRBJ1-1
v_call: TRBV11-2
cdr3_aa: CASSYTGGQSEAFF
cdr3_nt: TGTGCCAGCAGCTACACAGGGGGGCAGTCTGAAGCTTTCTTT

clone_size: NA
d_call: TRBD2
j_call: TRBJ2-1
v_call: TRBV4-1
cdr3_aa: CASSQTSGRGEQFF
cdr3_nt: TGCGCCAGCAGCCAAACTAGCGGGAGAGGTGAGCAGTTCTTC

clone_size: NA
d_call: NA
j_call: TRBJ1-2
v_call: TRBV7-9
cdr3_aa: CASSLVWQGYGYTF
cdr3_nt: TGTGCCAGCAGCTTAGTCTGGCAGGGATATGGCTACACCTTC

clone_size: NA
d_call: TRBD1
j_call: TRBJ1-5
v_call: TRBV18
cdr3_aa: CASSQLTGSDQPQHF
cdr3_nt: TGTGCCAGCTCACAATTGACAGGGAGTGATCAGCCCCAGCATTTT

clone_size: NA
d_call: NA
j_call: TRBJ2-3
v_call: TRBV11-3
cdr3_aa: CASSYTGPDTQYF
cdr3_nt: TGTGCCAGCAGCTATACAGGGCCAGATACGCAGTATTTT

clone_size: NA
d_call: NA
j_call: TRBJ2-1
v_call: TRBV30
cdr3_aa: CAWSGGSEQFF
cdr3_nt: TGTGCCTGGAGTGGAGGGTCTGAGCAGTTCTTC

clone_size: NA
d_call: NA
j_call: TRBJ2-4
v_call: TRBV19
cdr3_aa: CASSISTGNKNIQYF
cdr3_nt: TGTGCCAGTAGTATTAGTACAGGGAACAAAAACATTCAGTACTTC

clone_size: once
d_call: NA
j_call: TRBJ2-1
v_call: TRBV21-1
cdr3_aa: CASSKRTQRQVEMWNEQFF
cdr3_nt: TGTGCCAGCAGCAAAAGGACCCAAAGACAGGTCGAGATGTGGAATGAGCAGTTCTTC

clone_size: NA
d_call: TRBD1
j_call: TRBJ1-1
v_call: TRBV19
cdr3_aa: CASSSRDRMNTEAFF
cdr3_nt: TGTGCCAGTAGTTCTCGGGACAGAATGAACACTGAAGCTTTCTTT

clone_size: NA
d_call: NA
j_call: TRBJ1-1
v_call: TRBV10-1
cdr3_aa: CASSESQGNTEAFF
cdr3_nt: TGCGCCAGCAGTGAGAGTCAGGGGAACACTGAAGCTTTCTTT

clone_size: NA
d_call: NA
j_call: TRBJ2-1
v_call: TRBV5-1
cdr3_aa: CASSSAGVANEQFF
cdr3_nt: TGCGCCAGCAGTTCTGCAGGGGTGGCCAATGAGCAGTTCTTC

clone_size: NA
d_call: TRBD1
j_call: TRBJ1-6
v_call: TRBV3-1/TRBV3-2
cdr3_aa: CASSTGQGVYNSPLHF
cdr3_nt: TGTGCCAGCAGCACGGGACAGGGCGTTTATAATTCACCCCTCCACTTT

clone_size: NA
d_call: NA
j_call: TRBJ2-3
v_call: TRBV6-2/TRBV6-3
cdr3_aa: CASSYILVTDTQYF
cdr3_nt: TGTGCCAGCAGTTACATCCTAGTCACGGATACGCAGTATTTT

clone_size: once
d_call: TRBD1
j_call: TRBJ1-2
v_call: TRBV11-3
cdr3_aa: CASSFPGQGDGGYTF
cdr3_nt: TGTGCCAGCAGCTTCCCGGGACAGGGGGATGGTGGCTACACCTTC

clone_size: NA
d_call: NA
j_call: TRBJ1-5
v_call: TRBV6-5
cdr3_aa: CASSYYGTNQPQHF
cdr3_nt: TGTGCCAGCAGTTATTATGGGACTAATCAGCCCCAGCATTTT

clone_size: once
d_call: NA
j_call: TRBJ2-1
v_call: TRBV24-1
cdr3_aa: CATSDPDQHPRNEQFF
cdr3_nt: TGTGCCACCAGTGATCCCGATCAACACCCACGCAATGAGCAGTTCTTC

clone_size: NA
d_call: NA
j_call: TRBJ2-1
v_call: TRBV5-1
cdr3_aa: CASSLVAGPNEQFF
cdr3_nt: TGCGCCAGCAGCTTGGTGGCAGGGCCGAATGAGCAGTTCTTC

clone_size: NA
d_call: TRBD2
j_call: TRBJ2-1
v_call: TRBV6-5
cdr3_aa: CASSGTSGEDKFF
cdr3_nt: TGTGCCAGCAGCGGGACTAGCGGGGAAGATAAGTTCTTC

clone_size: NA
d_call: NA
j_call: TRBJ1-6
v_call: TRBV4-1
cdr3_aa: CASSQDVGARSYNSPLHF
cdr3_nt: TGCGCCAGCAGCCAAGATGTGGGGGCTAGATCCTATAATTCACCCCTCCACTTT

clone_size: NA
d_call: NA
j_call: TRBJ2-5
v_call: TRBV6-5
cdr3_aa: CASTRGGGPGETQYF
cdr3_nt: TGTGCCAGCACAAGGGGGGGTGGACCCGGGGAGACCCAGTACTTC

clone_size: few
d_call: TRBD1
j_call: TRBJ1-6
v_call: TRBV7-8
cdr3_aa: CASSSDRGGSYNSPLHF
cdr3_nt: TGTGCCAGCAGCTCCGACAGGGGGGGGTCCTATAATTCACCCCTCCACTTT